This passage covers 26 T cell receptor beta chains from one sample sequenced in a study of cytomegalovirus exposure and HLA in healthy donors (dated by TCRdb to the late 2010s). The library was prepared using the immunoSEQ multiplex PCR assay. The multiplex PCR relied on a mix of 60 forward primers for TCR Vbeta segments and 13 reverse primers for TCR Jbeta segments. The clones in this table, taken by TCRdb from immuneACCESS, are in-frame only. Not every clone is retained; where verified, under half of the shortfall comes from an unresolved V gene, and the cause of the rest is unknown. The sample includes 200,000 to 250,000 clones, with approximately 70% observed a single time. In total, the top ten clones hold approximately 1.9% of the sample. Sequencing was carried out using PBMCs. The receptors derive from a woman aged 30 to 39 in good health and CMV-seronegative.

The genes are TRBV2 and TRBJ2-3; D may be TRBD1 (6 bases). The CDR3 has 15 amino acids. V lost 6 bases, J lost 5 bases, and 18 bases lay in between. Germline-derived CDR1 and CDR2 are SNHLY and FYNNEI. The chain's CDR3 is CASRQLQGSGDTQYF. The CDR3 DNA reads as TGTGCCAGCAGACAATTACAGGGTTCGGGAGATACGCAGTATTTT.

Regarding this clone: Its ends do not fully match the called genes, so a read error is possible. This rearrangement joins TRBV7-9 to TRBJ2-5, with 11 nucleotides matching TRBD2. Germline CDR1 is SEHNR and CDR2 is FQNEAQ (reference sequence). CDR3 length equals 17 residues. The CDR3 loop is CASSLPTSGRVGEAQYF. DNA of the CDR3: TGTGCCAGCAGCTTACCCACTAGCGGGAGAGTGGGAGAGGCCCAGTACTTC.

The chain combines TRBV2 with TRBJ1-5; 8 nucleotides line up with TRBD1. The V segment lost 7 bases and the J segment 3 bases; nucleotides outside the gene matches: 8. The CDR3 totals 15 residues. Per germline, CDR1 SNHLY and CDR2 FYNNEI. The CDR3 loop reads CASMGTGGLNQPQHF. Written as DNA, the CDR3 is TGTGCCAGCATGGGGACAGGCGGACTCAATCAGCCCCAGCATTTT.

The chain has TRBV27 and TRBJ2-7; 9 nucleotides agree with TRBD2. This CDR3 region has 14 residues. Trimming at V came to 5 bases and at J to 3 bases, leaving 5 bases not matched to a gene. Per the germline V gene, CDR1 is MNHEY and CDR2 is SMNVEV (reference sequence). CDR3 sequence: CASSIGTSSYEQYF. CDR3 nucleotide sequence: TGTGCCAGCAGTATTGGGACTAGCAGCTACGAGCAGTACTTC.

The chain recombines TRBV18 with TRBJ1-5, with 7 positions matching TRBD1. CDR3 length: 14 amino acids. Unmatched junction bases numbered 8, after V lost 3 bases and J lost 9 bases. In germline, CDR1 is KGHSH, CDR2 LQKENI. In DNA form, the CDR3 reads TGTGCCAGCTCACCCCCCGGGACAGATTCGCCCCAGCATTTT. Translating it yields CASSPPGTDSPQHF.

This clone was counted a few times. The chain carries TRBV30 and TRBJ1-1; tentative D call: TRBD1 (6 bases). V was trimmed by 3 bases and J by 1 base, leaving 18 bases between them. This CDR3 is 16 amino acids long. CDR1 GTSNPN and CDR2 SVGIG come from the germline V gene (reference sequence). The CDR3 sequence: CAWREIVGGANTEAFF. The CDR3 coding sequence is TGTGCCTGGAGGGAGATCGTTGGGGGGGCGAACACTGAAGCTTTCTTT.

In its sample, this clone was seen a few times. The chain has TRBV5-6 and TRBJ2-6; possible D gene TRBD2, 5 bases. CDR1 SGHDT and CDR2 YYEEEE come from the germline V gene. Trimming cost V 5 bases and J 4 bases, with 13 bases left between them. The CDR3 is 15 amino acids. CDR3 in amino acids: CASSLRASGANVLTF. CDR3 bases: TGTGCCAGCAGTCTGAGGGCCTCCGGGGCCAACGTCCTGACTTTC.

This clone appeared once. The chain is built from TRBV27 and TRBJ2-7; D is perhaps TRBD2 (5 bases). Germline V gives CDR1 MNHEY, CDR2 SMNVEV (reference sequence). The CDR3 totals 12 residues. Trimming shortened V by 9 bases and J by 1 base, and 10 bases separated the two germline ends. CDR3 coding DNA: TGTGCCAGTGGACTGGGATCCTACGAGCAGTACTTC. It codes for CASGLGSYEQYF.

V and J are TRBV4-2 and TRBJ2-7; 9 positions match TRBD2. With V trimmed by 1 base and J by 0 bases, 4 bases remained unmatched. Germline V CDR1 and CDR2: LGHNA, YNFKEQ. This CDR3 is 16 amino acids long. CDR3 in amino acids: CASSQGGSGSSYEQYF. Here the CDR3 DNA reads TGTGCCAGCAGCCAAGGGGGTAGCGGGAGCTCCTACGAGCAGTACTTC.

V and J are TRBV30 and TRBJ1-5; D remains unclear. Trimming pared 1 base from V and 5 bases from J, leaving 9 bases between. CDR3 length: 13 amino acids. The germline V gene has CDR1 GTSNPN and CDR2 SVGIG (reference sequence). The CDR3 nucleotides are TGTGCCTGGAGTGGGGAGGGCCATCAGCCCCAGCATTTT. It encodes CAWSGEGHQPQHF.

V is TRBV10-3 and J is TRBJ1-4; a possible D gene is TRBD1 (6 bases). CDR3 length: 13 residues. Germline-derived CDR1 and CDR2 are ENHRY and SYGVKD. V lost 2 bases, J lost 5 bases, and 6 bases lay in between. DNA for the CDR3: TGTGCCATCAGTGAGGACAGGAATGAAAAACTGTTTTTT. Its translation is CAISEDRNEKLFF.

This chain joins TRBV6-1 and TRBJ1-5, with D possibly matching TRBD1 (5 bases). The V end lost 5 bases, the J end lost 5 bases, and 13 bases lay between the germline ends. CDR1 and CDR2 from the germline V gene are MNHNS and SASEGT. CDR3 length: 14 amino acids. The CDR3 DNA reads as TGTGCCAGCAGTATCAACCAGGGTTATCAGCCCCAGCATTTT. Translated, it gives CASSINQGYQPQHF.

This rearrangement joins TRBV5-5 to TRBJ1-1, with D possibly matching TRBD1 (5 bases). Trimming took off 4 bases at V and 1 base at J, with 11 bases between the two ends. This CDR3 is built from 14 residues. CDR1 SGHKS and CDR2 YYEKEE come from the germline V gene (reference sequence). The CDR3 sequence: CASSQAGRNTEAFF. CDR3 DNA sequence: TGTGCCAGCAGCCAGGCGGGGCGGAACACTGAAGCTTTCTTT. The whole variable domain, remainder taken from reference TRBV5-5 and TRBJ1-1, is DAGVTQSPTHLIKTRGQQVTLRCSPISGHKSVSWYQQVLGQGPQFIFQYYEKEERGRGNFPDRFSARQFPNYSSELNVNALLLGDSALYLCASSQAGRNTEAFFGQGTRLTVV.

The chain recombines TRBV5-1 with TRBJ2-1, with TRBD2 matching over 8 bases. Germline V gene sequence: CDR1 SGHRS, CDR2 YFSETQ. The CDR3 length is 15 residues. After removal of 3 bases from V and 9 bases from J, the junction contained 11 bases not matched to a gene. CDR3 sequence (DNA): TGCGCCAGCAGCTCCCCCGCTTCGACTAGCGCTGAGCAGTTCTTC. Encoded protein: CASSSPASTSAEQFF.

In DNA, the CDR3 is TGTGCCAGTAGTGCGCAGGACTATACCTACGACGAGCAGTACTTC. This codes for CASSAQDYTYDEQYF. The genes are TRBV19 and TRBJ2-7; D might be TRBD2 (6 bases). The germline CDR1 and CDR2 sequences are LNHDA and SQIVND (reference sequence). V lost 5 bases and J lost 5, with 19 bases in between. CDR3 length equals 15 residues. The whole variable domain, remainder taken from reference TRBV19 and TRBJ2-7, is DGGITQSPKYLFRKEGQNVTLSCEQNLNHDAMYWYRQDPGQGLRLIYYSQIVNDFQKGDIAEGYSVSREKKESFPLTVTSAQKNPTAFYLCASSAQDYTYDEQYFGPGTRLTVT.

The CDR3 sequence is CASSQGTVDEKLFF. DNA of the CDR3: TGCGCCAGCAGCCAAGGGACAGTTGACGAAAAACTGTTTTTT. The rearrangement joins TRBV4-1 to TRBJ1-4; D is possibly TRBD1 (6 bases). The CDR3 consists of 14 residues. Germline V lookup: CDR1 MGHRA, CDR2 YSYEKL. Between the trimmed V and J ends, which lost 1 base and 8 bases, there was a span of 11 bases.

The chain couples TRBV19 to TRBJ2-7; 7 bases align to TRBD2. CDR1 and CDR2 from the germline V gene are LNHDA and SQIVND (reference sequence). J gave up 6 bases and V 1 base, and 3 bases lay outside the gene matches. The CDR3 has 13 residues. This CDR3 reads CASSIGGSPEQYF. As DNA, the CDR3 is TGTGCCAGTAGTATAGGCGGGAGCCCCGAGCAGTACTTC. The variable domain in full, with the rest retrieved from reference TRBV19 and TRBJ2-7, is DGGITQSPKYLFRKEGQNVTLSCEQNLNHDAMYWYRQDPGQGLRLIYYSQIVNDFQKGDIAEGYSVSREKKESFPLTVTSAQKNPTAFYLCASSIGGSPEQYFGPGTRLTVT.

This rearrangement joins TRBV5-6 to TRBJ2-1, with D unresolved. The germline V and J ends were trimmed by 7 bases and 6 bases, with 8 bases remaining between them. The CDR3 has 11 amino acids. Germline V gives CDR1 SGHDT, CDR2 YYEEEE. DNA for the CDR3: TGTGCCAGCCTGGGCCTCAATGAGCAGTTCTTC. This encodes CASLGLNEQFF.

The chain is built from TRBV4-2 and TRBJ2-3, with D tentatively TRBD2 (5 bases). The length of the CDR3 is 16 residues. Germline V CDR1 and CDR2: LGHNA, YNFKEQ. With 0 bases removed from V and 6 bases from J, the gap between germline ends came to 16 bases. The CDR3 sequence is CASSQDGYDPGDTQYF. CDR3 DNA: TGTGCCAGCAGCCAAGACGGGTACGATCCGGGGGATACGCAGTATTTT.

The chain carries TRBV6-5 and TRBJ2-7; 10 bases are a match to TRBD2. J gave up 4 bases and V 7 bases, and 7 bases lay outside the gene matches. Germline CDR1 is MNHEY and CDR2 is SVGAGI. The CDR3 is 14 amino acids. The DNA for the CDR3 is TGTGCCAGCAACCATCTAGCGGGAGCATACGAGCAGTACTTC. It codes for CASNHLAGAYEQYF.

The CDR3 region is CASNRGVSSPLHF. CDR3 coding DNA: TGTGCCAGTAACAGGGGAGTAAGTTCACCCCTCCACTTT. This chain uses TRBV2 with TRBJ1-6; TRBD1 agrees at 7 bases. The CDR3 length is 13 residues. CDR1 is SNHLY and CDR2 is FYNNEI in the germline V gene. V trimming: 9 bases; J trimming: 9 bases; junction bases outside the gene matches: 8.

This clone turned up a few times. The chain recombines TRBV27 with TRBJ1-1; 7 nucleotides line up with TRBD1. Per the germline V gene, CDR1 is MNHEY and CDR2 is SMNVEV (reference sequence). The CDR3 spans 14 residues. V trimming: 6 bases; J trimming: 1 base; junction bases outside the gene matches: 5. The DNA for the CDR3 is TGTGCCAGCAGAGGGGGCATGACGAACACTGAAGCTTTCTTT. Translating gives CASRGGMTNTEAFF.

This chain connects TRBV2 to TRBJ2-4; unclear D gene. V lost 5 bases to trimming and J lost 0 bases, with 23 bases between them. The germline V gene encodes CDR1 SNHLY and CDR2 FYNNEI. This CDR3 has 19 residues. The CDR3 region has the DNA TGTGCCAGCAGTCCTTTAGCCCTGCAACGTCCTCCAGCCAAAAACATTCAGTACTTC. Its translation is CASSPLALQRPPAKNIQYF. The whole variable domain, filled in from reference TRBV2 and TRBJ2-4, reads EPEVTQTPSHQVTQMGQEVILRCVPISNHLYFYWYRQILGQKVEFLVSFYNNEISEKSEIFDDQFSVERPDGSNFTLKIRSTKLEDSAMYFCASSPLALQRPPAKNIQYFGAGTRLSVL.

The genes are TRBV7-3 and TRBJ2-1; D is perhaps TRBD1 (6 bases). The germline V gene encodes CDR1 SGHTA and CDR2 FQGTGA. Between the trimmed V and J ends, which lost 1 base and 7 bases, there was a span of 17 bases. CDR3 length: 16 amino acids. CDR3: CASSLIRVGGQNEQFF. Here the CDR3 DNA reads TGTGCCAGCAGCTTAATCCGGGTAGGAGGACAGAATGAGCAGTTCTTC.

This rearrangement joins TRBV6-5 to TRBJ1-2; TRBD1 might be the D (6 bases). V dropped 5 bases and J dropped 6 bases, with 13 bases sitting between them. CDR1 is MNHEY and CDR2 is SVGAGI in the germline V gene. This CDR3 contains 13 residues. CDR3 nucleotide sequence: TGTGCCAGCAGTCTACAGGGTTACGATGGCTACACCTTC. This gives the protein CASSLQGYDGYTF.

About this clone itself: The germline gene is not matched at one end of the junction; a read error may be the cause. The V and J genes are TRBV7-7 and TRBJ2-7, with 8 bases that match TRBD2. Germline V gene lookup returns CDR1 SSHAT and CDR2 FNYEAQ (reference sequence). The CDR3 is 19 amino acids. CDR3 in amino acids: CASSPGPRGGGPSSYEQYF. CDR3 in DNA: TGTGCTAGCAGCCCAGGTCCCCGGGGGGGCGGCCCTAGTTCCTACGAGCAGTACTTC.